This TCR beta chain emerged from a study of early T cells in non-severe SARS-CoV-2 infection (dated by TCRdb to the early 2020s). Concerning the study at large: Because TCR sequencing relied on bulk RNA taken from unsorted whole blood, pairing of alpha and beta chains was not possible. Overall study results and their limits: VDJdb matching was skewed toward anti-spike CD8 responses, so virus-specific expansions were likely underestimated and private and CD4 specificities were missed.

The sample holds many counts of this clonotype. Its antigen has not been determined. No much larger clone is present one base from it, and per-base qualities are unavailable. The library was produced with 5' RACE. Sequencing was carried out with a NextSeq 500. In the TCR library protocol, unique molecular identifiers were attached to individual cDNA molecules to correct for PCR bias and sequencing error. Sequencing covered both TCR alpha and beta chains, and within each sample the abundances of alpha and beta sequences were tightly co-correlated. The study's own analysis went as follows. Decombinator V4 was used to annotate the V gene, J gene and CDR3 of the TCR sequences. TCRs were defined as expanded if a significant change between any two time points was detected under a Poisson model with p below 0.0001. Abundances of TCRs were expressed as counts per million after normalisation to the total number of TCRs sequenced in each sample. TRAV1-2 paired with TRAJ12, TRAJ20 or TRAJ33 defined MAIT TCRs, while TRAV10 paired with TRAJ18 defined iNKT TCRs. VDJdb, accessed on 1 November 2021, was searched for TCRs annotated for CMV, EBV and SARS-CoV-2, and TCRs annotated for more than one antigen were excluded. The raw public reads went through TCRdb reprocessing: fastp at Q25, MiXCR clone calling, in-frame beta chains kept. Rows merge per CDR3 protein into single entries with the most common DNA and genes. TCRdb assigned the V and J calls; the authors' analysis was not used. This sample is represented by roughly 81,000 distinct CDR3 sequences; about an eighth of them were singletons. About 2.7% of the sample is taken by the ten largest.

CDR1 SEHNR and CDR2 FQNEAQ are derived from the germline V gene (reference sequence). V is clipped by 1 base and J by 0 bases, and the sequence between their germline boundaries is 18 bases long. The CDR3 goes from the cysteine to the phenylalanine over 18 residues. The retained sequence is limited to the CDR3, 54 bases, with the frame set at the first base. This was a case-control study nested in a cohort of healthcare workers in London, UK, who had nasopharyngeal swab PCR tests and blood samples taken every week. Between 23 and 31 March 2020, the week of the UK lockdown, healthcare workers were enrolled and then followed up weekly for as long as 16 weeks.

Input material: whole blood. This sequence was found in an adult who was a healthcare worker with PCR-confirmed SARS-CoV-2 infection or an uninfected control (not recorded which). The chain joins TRBV7-9 to TRBJ1-1; possibly the D gene is TRBD1, per 6 matching bases. Here is the DNA: TGTGCCAGCAGCTTAGGGGGAAGGGGGACCCCTATGAACACTGAAGCTTTCTTT. Its protein product is CASSLGGRGTPMNTEAFF.